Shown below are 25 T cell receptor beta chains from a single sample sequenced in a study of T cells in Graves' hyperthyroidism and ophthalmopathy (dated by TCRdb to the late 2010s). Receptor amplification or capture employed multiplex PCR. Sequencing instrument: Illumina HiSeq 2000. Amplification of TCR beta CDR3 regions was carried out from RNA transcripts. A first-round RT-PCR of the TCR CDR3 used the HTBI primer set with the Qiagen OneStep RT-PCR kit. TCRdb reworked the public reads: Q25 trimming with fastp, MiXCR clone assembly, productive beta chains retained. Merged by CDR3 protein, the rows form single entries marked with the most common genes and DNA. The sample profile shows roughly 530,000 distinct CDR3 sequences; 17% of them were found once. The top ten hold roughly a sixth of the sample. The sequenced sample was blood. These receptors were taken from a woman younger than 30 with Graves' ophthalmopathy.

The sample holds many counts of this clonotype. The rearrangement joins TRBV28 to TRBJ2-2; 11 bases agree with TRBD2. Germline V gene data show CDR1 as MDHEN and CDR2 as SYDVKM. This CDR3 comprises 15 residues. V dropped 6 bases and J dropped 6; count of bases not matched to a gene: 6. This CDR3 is CASSPTSGMSGELFF. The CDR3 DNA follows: TGTGCCAGCAGCCCGACTAGCGGGATGTCCGGGGAGCTGTTTTTT.

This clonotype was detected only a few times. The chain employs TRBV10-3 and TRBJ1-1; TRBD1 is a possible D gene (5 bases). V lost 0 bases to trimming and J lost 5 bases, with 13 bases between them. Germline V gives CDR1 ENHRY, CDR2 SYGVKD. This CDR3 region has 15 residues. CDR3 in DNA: TGTGCCATCAGTGAGTCTGCGGGGGGGAATACTGAAGCTTTCTTT. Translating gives CAISESAGGNTEAFF.

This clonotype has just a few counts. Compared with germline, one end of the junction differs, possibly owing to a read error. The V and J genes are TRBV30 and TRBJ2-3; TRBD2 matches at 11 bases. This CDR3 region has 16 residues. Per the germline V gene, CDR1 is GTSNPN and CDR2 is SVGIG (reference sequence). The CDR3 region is CAWSILAGGITDTQYF. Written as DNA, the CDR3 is TGTGCTTGGAGCATCCTAGCGGGGGGAATCACAGATACGCAGTATTTT.

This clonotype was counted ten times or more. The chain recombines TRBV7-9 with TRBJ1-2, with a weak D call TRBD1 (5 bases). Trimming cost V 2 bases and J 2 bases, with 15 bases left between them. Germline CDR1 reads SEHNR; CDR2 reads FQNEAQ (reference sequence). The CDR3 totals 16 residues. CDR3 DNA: TGTGCCAGCAGCTTACTAGAGACAGCTAAGAACTATGGCTACACCTTC. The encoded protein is CASSLLETAKNYGYTF. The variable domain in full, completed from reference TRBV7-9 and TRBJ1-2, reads DTGVSQNPRHKITKRGQNVTFRCDPISEHNRLYWYRQTLGQGPEFLTYFQNEAQLEKSRLLSDRFSAERPKGSFSTLEIQRTEQGDSAMYLCASSLLETAKNYGYTFGSGTRLTVV.

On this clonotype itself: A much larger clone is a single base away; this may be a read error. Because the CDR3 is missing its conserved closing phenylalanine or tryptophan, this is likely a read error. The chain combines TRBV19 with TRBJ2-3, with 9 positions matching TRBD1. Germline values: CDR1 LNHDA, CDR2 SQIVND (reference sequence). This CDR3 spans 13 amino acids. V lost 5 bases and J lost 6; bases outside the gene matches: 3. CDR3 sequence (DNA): TGTGCCAGTAGTGGGACAGGGTACGATACGCAGTATCTT. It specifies CASSGTGYDTQYL.

CDR3 bases: TGTGCCAGCAGCTTAGCCCCCGGGGGCTTGAACACTGAAGCTTTCTTT. Its translation is CASSLAPGGLNTEAFF. The chain carries TRBV7-6 and TRBJ1-1, with TRBD1 as a possible D gene (6 bases). CDR1 SGHVS and CDR2 FNYEAQ come from the germline V gene. The length of the CDR3 is 16 residues. V lost 0 bases to trimming and J lost 0 bases, with 11 bases between them.

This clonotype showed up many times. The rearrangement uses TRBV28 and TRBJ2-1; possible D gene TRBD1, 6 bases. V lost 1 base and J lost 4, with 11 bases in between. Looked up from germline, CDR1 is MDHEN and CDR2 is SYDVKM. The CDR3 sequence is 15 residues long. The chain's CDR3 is CASSLSYREYNEQFF. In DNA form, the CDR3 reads TGTGCCAGCAGTTTATCCTACAGGGAATACAATGAGCAGTTCTTC.

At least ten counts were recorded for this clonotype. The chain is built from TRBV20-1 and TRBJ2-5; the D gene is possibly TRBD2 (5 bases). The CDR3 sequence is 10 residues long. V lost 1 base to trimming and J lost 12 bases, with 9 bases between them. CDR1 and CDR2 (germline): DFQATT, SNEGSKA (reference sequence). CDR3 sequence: CSARVRREYF. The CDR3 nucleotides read TGCAGTGCTAGAGTTCGGCGGGAGTACTTC.

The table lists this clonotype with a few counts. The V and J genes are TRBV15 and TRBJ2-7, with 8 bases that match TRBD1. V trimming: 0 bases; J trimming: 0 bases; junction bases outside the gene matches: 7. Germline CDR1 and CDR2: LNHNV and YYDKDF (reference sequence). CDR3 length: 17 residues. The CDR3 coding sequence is TGTGCCACCAGCAGAGATTTGGGACAGGCCAGCTCCTACGAGCAGTACTTC. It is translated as CATSRDLGQASSYEQYF.

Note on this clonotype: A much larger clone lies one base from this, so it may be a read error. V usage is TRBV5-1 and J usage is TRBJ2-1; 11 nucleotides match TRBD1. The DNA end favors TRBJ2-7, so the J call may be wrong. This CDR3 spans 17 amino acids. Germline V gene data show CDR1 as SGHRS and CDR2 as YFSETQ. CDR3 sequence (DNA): TGCGCCAGCAGCTTAGATGGACAGGGGGCTTCCTACAATGAGCAGTACTTC. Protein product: CASSLDGQGASYNEQYF.

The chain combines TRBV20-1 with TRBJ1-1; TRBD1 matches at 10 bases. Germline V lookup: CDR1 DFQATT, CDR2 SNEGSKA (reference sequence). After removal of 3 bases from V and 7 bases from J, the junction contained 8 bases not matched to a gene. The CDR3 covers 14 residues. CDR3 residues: CSARSRDRGGEAFF. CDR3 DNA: TGCAGTGCTAGGTCCCGGGACAGGGGCGGTGAAGCTTTCTTT.

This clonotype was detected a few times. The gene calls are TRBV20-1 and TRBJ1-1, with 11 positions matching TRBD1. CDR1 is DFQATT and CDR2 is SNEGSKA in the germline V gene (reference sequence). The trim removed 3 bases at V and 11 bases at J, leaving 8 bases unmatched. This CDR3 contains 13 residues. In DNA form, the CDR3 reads TGCAGTGCTAGTGGACAGGGGGCTGTTTGGGCTTTCTTT. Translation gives CSASGQGAVWAFF.

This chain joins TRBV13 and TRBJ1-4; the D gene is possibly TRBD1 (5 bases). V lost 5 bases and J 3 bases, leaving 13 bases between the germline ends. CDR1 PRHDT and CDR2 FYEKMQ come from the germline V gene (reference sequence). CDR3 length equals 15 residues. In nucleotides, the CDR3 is TGTGCCAGCAGCCCGTGGACGGGGCCTAATGAAAAACTGTTTTTT. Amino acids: CASSPWTGPNEKLFF.

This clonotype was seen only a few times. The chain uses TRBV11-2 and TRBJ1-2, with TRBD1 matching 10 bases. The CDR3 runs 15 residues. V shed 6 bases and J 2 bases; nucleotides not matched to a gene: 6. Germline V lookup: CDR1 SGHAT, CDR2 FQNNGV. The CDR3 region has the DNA TGTGCCAGCAGGTCCCGGGACAGGGGAAACTATGGCTACACCTTC. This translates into CASRSRDRGNYGYTF.

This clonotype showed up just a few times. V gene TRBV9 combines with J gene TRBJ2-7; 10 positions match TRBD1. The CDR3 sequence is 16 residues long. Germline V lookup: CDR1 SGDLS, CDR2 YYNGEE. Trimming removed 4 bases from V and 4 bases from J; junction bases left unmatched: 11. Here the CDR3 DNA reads TGTGCCAGCAGCCCCCGTCCGGACAGGGGGGAGTACGAGCAGTACTTC. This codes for CASSPRPDRGEYEQYF.

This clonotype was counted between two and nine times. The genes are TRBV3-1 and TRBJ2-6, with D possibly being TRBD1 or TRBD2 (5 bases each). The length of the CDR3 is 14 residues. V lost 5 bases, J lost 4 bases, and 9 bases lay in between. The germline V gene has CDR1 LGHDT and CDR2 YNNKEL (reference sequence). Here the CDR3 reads CASSIRDGANVLTF. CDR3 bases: TGTGCCAGCAGCATTCGGGACGGGGCCAACGTCCTGACTTTC.

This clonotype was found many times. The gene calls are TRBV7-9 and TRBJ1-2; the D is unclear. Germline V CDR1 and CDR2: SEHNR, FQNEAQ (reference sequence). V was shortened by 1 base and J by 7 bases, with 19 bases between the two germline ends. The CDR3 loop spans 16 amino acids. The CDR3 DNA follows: TGTGCCAGCAGCTTAGAATCGGCCGATCCCTTCTCTGGCTACACCTTC. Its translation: CASSLESADPFSGYTF.

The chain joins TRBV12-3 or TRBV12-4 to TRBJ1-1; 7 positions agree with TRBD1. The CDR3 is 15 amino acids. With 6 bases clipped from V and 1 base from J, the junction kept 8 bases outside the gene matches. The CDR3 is CASRSRGTENTEAFF. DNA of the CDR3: TGTGCCAGCAGATCAAGGGGGACAGAGAACACTGAAGCTTTCTTT.

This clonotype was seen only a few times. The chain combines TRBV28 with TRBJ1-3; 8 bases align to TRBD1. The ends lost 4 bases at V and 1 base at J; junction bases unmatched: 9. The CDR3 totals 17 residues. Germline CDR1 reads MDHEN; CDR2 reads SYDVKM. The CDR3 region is CASSSFGQGGSGNTIYF. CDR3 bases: TGTGCCAGCAGTTCCTTCGGACAGGGAGGTTCTGGAAACACCATATATTTT. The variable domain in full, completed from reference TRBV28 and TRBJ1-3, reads DVKVTQSSRYLVKRTGEKVFLECVQDMDHENMFWYRQDPGLGLRLIYFSYDVKMKEKGDIPEGYSVSREKKERFSLILESASTNQTSMYLCASSSFGQGGSGNTIYFGEGSWLTVV.

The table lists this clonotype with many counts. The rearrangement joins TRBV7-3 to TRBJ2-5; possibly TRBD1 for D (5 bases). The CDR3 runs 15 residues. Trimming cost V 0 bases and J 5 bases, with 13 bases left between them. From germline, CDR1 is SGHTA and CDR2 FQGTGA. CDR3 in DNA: TGTGCCAGCAGCTTAACTCCTACACCAGGGGAGACCCAGTACTTC. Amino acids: CASSLTPTPGETQYF.

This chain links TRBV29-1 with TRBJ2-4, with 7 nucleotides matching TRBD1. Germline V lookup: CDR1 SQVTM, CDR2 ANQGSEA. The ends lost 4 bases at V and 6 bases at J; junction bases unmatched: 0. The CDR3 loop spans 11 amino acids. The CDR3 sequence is CSVAGGNIQYF. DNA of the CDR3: TGCAGCGTTGCAGGGGGAAACATTCAGTACTTC. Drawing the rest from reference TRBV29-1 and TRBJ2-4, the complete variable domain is SAVISQKPSRDICQRGTSLTIQCQVDSQVTMMFWYRQQPGQSLTLIATANQGSEATYESGFVIDKFPISRPNLTFSTLTVSNMSPEDSSIYLCSVAGGNIQYFGAGTRLSVL.

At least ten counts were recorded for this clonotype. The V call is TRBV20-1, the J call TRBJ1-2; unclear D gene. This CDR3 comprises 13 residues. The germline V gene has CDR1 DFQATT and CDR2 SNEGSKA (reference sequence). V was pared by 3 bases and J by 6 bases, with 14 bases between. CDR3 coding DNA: TGCAGTGCTAGGATTTCGGGAAACCATGGCTACACCTTC. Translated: CSARISGNHGYTF.

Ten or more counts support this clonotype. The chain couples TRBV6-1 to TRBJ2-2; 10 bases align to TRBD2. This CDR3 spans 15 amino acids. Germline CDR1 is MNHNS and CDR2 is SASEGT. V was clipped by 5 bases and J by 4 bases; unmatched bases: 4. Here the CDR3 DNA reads TGTGCCAGCAGTCCCAGCGGGAGGGCCACCGGGGAGCTGTTTTTT. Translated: CASSPSGRATGELFF.

CDR3 sequence: CASSYGGLLNEQFF. The CDR3 DNA sequence: TGTGCCAGCAGTTACGGGGGGCTTCTAAATGAGCAGTTCTTC. The V gene is TRBV6-8, the J gene TRBJ2-1; perhaps D is TRBD1 or TRBD2 (6 bases each). Trimming stripped 2 bases from V and 7 bases from J, with 12 bases between. The germline gives CDR1 MNHGY, CDR2 SAAAGT. CDR3 length equals 14 residues.

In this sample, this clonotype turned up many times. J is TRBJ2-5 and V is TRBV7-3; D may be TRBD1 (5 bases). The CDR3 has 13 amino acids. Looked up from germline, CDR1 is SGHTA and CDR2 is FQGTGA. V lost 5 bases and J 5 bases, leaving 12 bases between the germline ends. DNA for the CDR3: TGTGCCAGCAGCCCTCAGGGTTTGGAGACCCAGTACTTC. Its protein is CASSPQGLETQYF.